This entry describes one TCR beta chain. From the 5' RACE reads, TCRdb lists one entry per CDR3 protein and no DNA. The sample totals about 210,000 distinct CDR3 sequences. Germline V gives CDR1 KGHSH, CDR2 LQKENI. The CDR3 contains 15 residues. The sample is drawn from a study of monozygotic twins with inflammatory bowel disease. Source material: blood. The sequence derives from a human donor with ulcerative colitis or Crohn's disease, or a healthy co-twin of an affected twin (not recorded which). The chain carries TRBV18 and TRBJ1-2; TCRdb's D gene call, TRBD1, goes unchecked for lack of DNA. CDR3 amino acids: CASSPQGGLSYGYTF.